One and the same sample provided the 10 T cell receptor beta chains below, sequenced in a study of T cells in narcolepsy. Assay: immunoSEQ multiplex PCR; the TCRdb copy retains only in-frame clones and omits some. The table has under 25,000 clones, roughly 86% seen once. Sequenced sample: CD45RA- memory CD4+ T cells from PBMCs. The receptors were sampled from a human donor with narcolepsy.

The CDR3 here is CASSPSPPGGGTDTQYF. CDR3 in DNA: TGTGCCAGCTCACCAAGCCCCCCTGGCGGAGGCACAGATACGCAGTATTTT. This chain links TRBV18 with TRBJ2-3, with unresolved D. The CDR3 is 17 amino acids. Trimming cost V 2 bases and J 1 base, with 16 bases left between them. The V gene's germline CDR1 is KGHSH and CDR2 LQKENI.

This clone showed up just a few times. This rearrangement joins TRBV6-5 to TRBJ2-7, with unresolved D. Germline V gives CDR1 MNHEY, CDR2 SVGAGI. This CDR3 has 14 residues. V was clipped by 4 bases and J by 6 bases, with 16 bases between them. This CDR3 reads CASSSRYYPSEQYF. The CDR3 nucleotides read TGTGCCAGCAGTTCTAGGTACTACCCCTCCGAGCAGTACTTC.

The genes are TRBV7-2 and TRBJ1-4; TRBD1 might be the D (6 bases). CDR3 length: 14 amino acids. Germline values: CDR1 SGHTA, CDR2 FQGNSA. The germline V and J ends were trimmed by 2 bases and 2 bases, with 6 bases remaining between them. CDR3 sequence reads: CASSLQGTNEKLFF. CDR3 nucleotides: TGTGCCAGCAGCTTACAGGGGACTAATGAAAAACTGTTTTTT. Full variable domain (missing parts from reference TRBV7-2 and TRBJ1-4): GAGVSQSPSNKVTEKGKDVELRCDPISGHTALYWYRQSLGQGLEFLIYFQGNSAPDKSGLPSDRFSAERTGGSVSTLTIQRTQQEDSAVYLCASSLQGTNEKLFFGSGTQLSVL.

V usage is TRBV14 and J usage is TRBJ1-3; D remains ambiguous. V dropped 2 bases and J dropped 0 bases, with 8 bases sitting between them. CDR1 and CDR2 from the germline V gene are SGHDN and FVKESK. The CDR3 consists of 15 residues. The CDR3 DNA reads TGTGCCAGCAGCCAAAGGCTCAGCTCTGGAAACACCATATATTTT. Translated: CASSQRLSSGNTIYF.

This chain joins TRBV7-2 and TRBJ2-3, with TRBD2 matching over 11 bases. Losses at the gene ends were 7 bases for V and 8 bases for J; bases not matched to a gene: 14. The CDR3 consists of 16 residues. Germline V gene lookup returns CDR1 SGHTA and CDR2 FQGNSA. CDR3 in amino acids: CASIPGTSGLGGTQYF. In nucleotides, the CDR3 is TGTGCCAGCATCCCCGGGACTAGCGGACTGGGTGGTACGCAGTATTTT. Complete variable domain (other parts from reference TRBV7-2 and TRBJ2-3): GAGVSQSPSNKVTEKGKDVELRCDPISGHTALYWYRQSLGQGLEFLIYFQGNSAPDKSGLPSDRFSAERTGGSVSTLTIQRTQQEDSAVYLCASIPGTSGLGGTQYFGPGTRLTVL.

V usage is TRBV28 and J usage is TRBJ2-3; D not resolved. The germline CDR1 and CDR2 sequences are MDHEN and SYDVKM. Trimming shortened V by 2 bases and J by 4 bases, and 16 bases separated the two germline ends. This CDR3 comprises 16 residues. This CDR3 reads CASSLTAPIGSDTQYF. The CDR3 bases are TGTGCCAGCAGTTTAACGGCTCCCATCGGTTCAGATACGCAGTATTTT. The full variable domain, completed using reference TRBV28 and TRBJ2-3, is DVKVTQSSRYLVKRTGEKVFLECVQDMDHENMFWYRQDPGLGLRLIYFSYDVKMKEKGDIPEGYSVSREKKERFSLILESASTNQTSMYLCASSLTAPIGSDTQYFGPGTRLTVL.

The chain uses TRBV2 and TRBJ1-5; TRBD1 matches at 9 bases. CDR1 is SNHLY, CDR2 FYNNEI, per germline. V lost 6 bases, J lost 7 bases, and 7 bases stayed unmatched. The CDR3 consists of 14 residues. The CDR3 sequence is CASRQGAGGQPQHF. In nucleotides, the CDR3 is TGTGCCAGCAGACAGGGGGCGGGAGGACAGCCCCAGCATTTT.

The rearrangement links TRBV6-1 to TRBJ2-2; D remains ambiguous. This CDR3 contains 13 residues. Trimming took 6 bases from V and 3 from J, leaving 8 bases between them. Germline-derived CDR1 and CDR2 are MNHNS and SASEGT. CDR3 nucleotide sequence: TGTGCCAGCAGCCCCCGGCACACCGGGGAGCTGTTTTTT. It encodes CASSPRHTGELFF.

V is TRBV5-1 and J is TRBJ2-1; 8 bases are a match to TRBD1. V was pared by 3 bases and J by 6 bases, with 8 bases of the junction left unmatched. CDR1 SGHRS and CDR2 YFSETQ come from the germline V gene. The CDR3 is 15 residues long. Here the CDR3 reads CASSSGDRRTNEQFF. CDR3 in DNA: TGCGCCAGCAGCTCTGGGGACAGGCGAACCAATGAGCAGTTCTTC.

The chain links TRBV19 to TRBJ2-1; 7 nucleotides agree with TRBD2. Germline trimming cut 3 bases from V and 12 bases from J; bases unmatched to any gene: 11. This CDR3 comprises 14 residues. Germline V gene lookup returns CDR1 LNHDA and CDR2 SQIVND (reference sequence). This chain's CDR3 is CASSILTSEMGQFF. In nucleotides, the CDR3 is TGTGCCAGTAGTATCCTCACTAGCGAGATGGGGCAGTTCTTC. The full variable domain, with the rest looked up from reference TRBV19 and TRBJ2-1, is DGGITQSPKYLFRKEGQNVTLSCEQNLNHDAMYWYRQDPGQGLRLIYYSQIVNDFQKGDIAEGYSVSREKKESFPLTVTSAQKNPTAFYLCASSILTSEMGQFFGPGTRLTVL.